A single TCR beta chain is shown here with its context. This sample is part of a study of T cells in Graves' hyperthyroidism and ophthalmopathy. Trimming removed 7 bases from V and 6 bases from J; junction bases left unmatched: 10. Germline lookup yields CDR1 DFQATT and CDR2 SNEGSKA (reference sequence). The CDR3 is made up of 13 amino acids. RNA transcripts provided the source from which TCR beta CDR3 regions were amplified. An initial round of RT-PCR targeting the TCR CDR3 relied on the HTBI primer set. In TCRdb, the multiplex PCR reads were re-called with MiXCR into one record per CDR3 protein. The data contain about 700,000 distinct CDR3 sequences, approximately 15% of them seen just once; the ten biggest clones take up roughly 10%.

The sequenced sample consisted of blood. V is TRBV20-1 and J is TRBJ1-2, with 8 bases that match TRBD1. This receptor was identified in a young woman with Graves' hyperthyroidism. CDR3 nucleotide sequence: TGCAGTGTTGCCGGACAGGGTCGGAATGGCTACACCTTC. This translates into CSVAGQGRNGYTF.